This TCR beta chain was obtained from a study of glioma-infiltrating T cells after dendritic cell vaccination. Clones were read by immunoSEQ multiplex PCR, and TCRdb kept only the in-frame ones, dropping some. The data show roughly 23,000 clones, 75% to 85% seen once. Germline V gene sequence: CDR1 LNHDA, CDR2 SQIVND (reference sequence). This CDR3 has 18 amino acids. J is TRBJ2-5 and V is TRBV19, with TRBD2 matching 13 bases. The DNA end favors TRBJ2-7, so the J call may be wrong. This receptor was obtained from a human donor with glioblastoma. The sequencing used blood, collected before dendritic cell vaccination. The CDR3 DNA sequence: TGTGCCAGTAGTACACAATCGGGGACTAGCGGGAATGCATACGAGCAGTACTTC. This encodes CASSTQSGTSGNAYEQYF.